This TCR beta chain was recovered during a study of blood T cells in healthy people across ages. Ranging in age from about 6 to 100, the donors were healthy Caucasian individuals from Russia. This CDR3 is built from 15 residues. Germline V gene data show CDR1 as SGHTA and CDR2 as FQGNSA. Only one count was recorded for this clonotype. An end of the junction differs from the germline gene, which may be a read error. The use of a sample-barcoded 5' primer and a J-beta primer mix characterized a second PCR of about 7 to 12 cycles. TCRdb fed the 5' RACE reads into MiXCR, producing one record per CDR3 protein. The table records 1.5 million or so distinct CDR3 sequences, approximately 42% of them present only once.

Input material: blood. The chain links TRBV7-2 to TRBJ1-2; a weak D match, TRBD1 (6 bases). The receptor's source is a woman aged 18-30 years in good health. The CDR3 DNA follows: TGTGCCAGCAGCATAGAGGGGGGGGGCCGGTTTGGCTATACCTTC. Its protein is CASSIEGGGRFGYTF.